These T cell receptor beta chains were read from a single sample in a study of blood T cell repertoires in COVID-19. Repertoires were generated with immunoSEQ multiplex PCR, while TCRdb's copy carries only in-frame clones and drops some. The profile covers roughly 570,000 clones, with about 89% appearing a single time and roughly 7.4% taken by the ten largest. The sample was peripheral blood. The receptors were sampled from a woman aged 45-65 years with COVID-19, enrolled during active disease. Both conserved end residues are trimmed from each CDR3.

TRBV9,ASSASAGQGYT
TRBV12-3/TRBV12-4,ASSLRDRDTQY
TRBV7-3,ASSLGGATEAF
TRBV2,ASFLTISSYNEQF
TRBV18,ASSPARMGEAF
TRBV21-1,ASSSEAQGPYNEQF
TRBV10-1,ASSSSTDTQY
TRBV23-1,ASSLGDTEAF
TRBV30,AWSTGSQPQH
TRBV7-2,ASSLAGGIYNEQF
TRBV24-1,ATSAALATNEQF
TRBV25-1,ASSEFRGSEQF
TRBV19,ASSSGDTQY
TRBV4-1,ASSRPSATNEKLF
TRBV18,ASSLNSGDSLNQPQH
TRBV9,ASSFRRTDTQY
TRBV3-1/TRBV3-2,ASSPAYGSIYEQY
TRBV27,ASSLSLSSYNEQF
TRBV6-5,ASSSGTENTEAF
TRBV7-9,ASSLRELGGANVLT
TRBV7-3,ASSLTSGGPTDTQY
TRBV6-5,ASSYGTGAGNTIY
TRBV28,ASSLRRVNSPLH
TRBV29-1,SVESPGRGNTEAF
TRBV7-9,ASSVSEGTQY
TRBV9,ASTQGLSYNEQF
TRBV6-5,ASSPHRGGAF
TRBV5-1,ASRSAGGLDEQY
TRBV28,ASSSPDRALYNEQF
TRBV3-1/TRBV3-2,ASSQDPGINEQF
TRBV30,AWRVGGQPGGYT
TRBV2,ASIGRTVRTEAF
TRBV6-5,ASTLTGGGEDGYT
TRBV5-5,ASSQPGQGETQY
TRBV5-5,ASSIGRNHPYNEQF
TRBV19,ASSRTSGDRNEQF
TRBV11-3,ASSLDGRVDTGELF
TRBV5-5,ASSFLDSLNTEAF
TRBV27,ASSPVMADYEQY
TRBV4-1,ASSHHLQGVSKKLF
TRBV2,ASSEVRQTMGGYT
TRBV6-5,ASRLGQGAEQY
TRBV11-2,ASSPRDRNTEAF